This T cell receptor (beta chain) emerged from a study of Ad26.COV2.S vaccination and SARS-CoV-2 variants. Assay: immunoSEQ multiplex PCR; the TCRdb copy retains only in-frame clones and omits some. The sample consists of 440,000 or so clones, about 92% of them appearing once. CDR3 size: 15 residues. Trimming stripped 0 bases from V and 2 bases from J, with 11 bases between. Germline assignment: CDR1 MNHEY and CDR2 SVGAGI. Treatment specified: around 19 received Ad26.COV2.S at low or high dose, single or two shots; five or six received placebo; per-sample allocation not given. It was on day 63 after the first vaccine or placebo injection that samples were taken.

This receptor was identified in a person between 18 and 60 years old who received the Ad26.COV2.S COVID-19 vaccine or a placebo. This chain joins TRBV6-5 and TRBJ2-7, with D perhaps matching TRBD1 (6 bases). This specimen consisted of peripheral blood, obtained in a trial of Ad26.COV2.S vaccine versus placebo. The CDR3 coding sequence is TGTGCCAGCAGTTACTCGGCAGGGGCGGCCTACGAGCAGTACTTC. This codes for CASSYSAGAAYEQYF.